This entry concerns a single T cell receptor beta chain. The sample belongs to a study of blood T cell repertoires in COVID-19. Study summary: From the United States, Italy and Spain came samples of acute and convalescent COVID-19. In each case, the material was cDNA or gDNA derived from T cells, B-cell-depleted T cells, or PBMCs.

The V segment lost 7 bases and the J segment 0 bases; nucleotides outside the gene matches: 7. CDR3 length: 15 residues. Per the germline V gene, CDR1 is MDHEN and CDR2 is SYDVKM. TCRdb's copy holds only in-frame clones and misses some; the assay was immunoSEQ multiplex PCR. Found here are around 170,000 clones, nearly 90% of them singletons; the top ten hold 1.9%. This sequence was found in a man between 18 and 29 years old who had recovered from COVID-19. The chain employs TRBV28 and TRBJ2-7; TRBD1 aligns across 9 bases. The sequenced sample was peripheral blood. The DNA of the CDR3 is TGTGCCAGCACCCCCGGACAGGGGTCCTCCTACGAGCAGTACTTC. The encoded protein is CASTPGQGSSYEQYF.